This T cell receptor (beta chain) emerged from a study of Tregs in tolerant kidney transplant recipients. Recipients received nonmyeloablative bone marrow transplants from related graft donors, with transient mixed chimerism. V dropped 2 bases and J dropped 7 bases, with 6 bases sitting between them. The CDR3 is made up of 12 amino acids. Germline lookup yields CDR1 LNHNV and CDR2 YYDKDF (reference sequence). The table came from immunoSEQ multiplex PCR; TCRdb's copy has only in-frame clones and leaves some out. The sample yields 65,000 or so clones, around 87% seen once. The clonotype originates from a human patient who received a combined kidney and bone marrow transplant. The T cells may partly be graft donor cells. This material consisted of CD4+ T cells from blood (PBMCs), taken 6 months after the transplant. The chain is built from TRBV15 and TRBJ1-5; D unclear. CDR3 sequence: CATSRLSQPQHF. CDR3 nucleotide sequence: TGTGCCACCAGCAGATTGTCGCAGCCCCAGCATTTT.